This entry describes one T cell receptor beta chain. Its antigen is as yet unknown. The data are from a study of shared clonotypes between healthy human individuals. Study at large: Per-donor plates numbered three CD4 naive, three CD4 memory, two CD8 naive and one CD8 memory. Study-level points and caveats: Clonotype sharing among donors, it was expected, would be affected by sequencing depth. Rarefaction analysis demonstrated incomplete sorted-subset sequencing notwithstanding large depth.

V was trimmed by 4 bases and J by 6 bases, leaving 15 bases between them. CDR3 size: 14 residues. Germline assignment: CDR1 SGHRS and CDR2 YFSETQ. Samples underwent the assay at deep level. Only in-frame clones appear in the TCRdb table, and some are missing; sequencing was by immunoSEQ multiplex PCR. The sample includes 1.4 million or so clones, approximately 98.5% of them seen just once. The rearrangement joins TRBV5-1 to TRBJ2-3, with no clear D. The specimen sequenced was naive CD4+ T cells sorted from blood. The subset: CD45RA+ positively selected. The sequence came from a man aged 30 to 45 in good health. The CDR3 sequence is CASSPTEPFDTQYF. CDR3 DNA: TGCGCCAGCAGCCCAACGGAGCCGTTCGATACGCAGTATTTT.